This passage covers 11 T cell receptor beta chains from one sample sequenced in a study of tissue T cells after allogeneic stem cell transplantation. Method: immunoSEQ multiplex PCR; TCRdb's copy keeps in-frame clones and lacks some. The data show roughly 8,900 clones, roughly half seen once. As to time point: mouse harvest day 7 after allogeneic transplant. Tail vein injection delivered 10^7 T-cell-depleted bone marrow cells and 10^6 splenic CD5+ T cells. Specimen: gut tissue. These TCRs come from a female BALB/c mouse given C57BL/6 T cells with graft-versus-host disease after an allogeneic hematopoietic cell transplant.

Of note for this clone: Mouse gene names apply. The read is 1 residue too short to cover the CDR3 end, so that end is filled in from the germline J gene. The chain has TRBV26 and TRBJ2-7; TRBD1 matches at 7 bases. Germline CDR1 reads KGHPV; CDR2 reads FQNQEV (reference sequence). Trimming took 3 bases from V and 1 from J; bases not matched to a gene: 0. The CDR3 is made up of 13 amino acids. CDR3 sequence reads: CASSLQGSYEQYF. The covered CDR3 bases are TGTGCCAGCAGTCTACAGGGGTCCTATGAACAGTAC.

This clone was seen only once. All gene names here are mouse names. Sequencing ends 1 residue short of the CDR3 end; the germline J gene provides the rest. The sample contains more than one DNA sequence encoding this CDR3. The gene calls are TRBV26 and TRBJ2-5; a possible D gene is TRBD1 (5 bases). V was cut by 2 bases and J by 3 bases, with 6 bases left in between. Germline CDR1 KGHPV, CDR2 FQNQEV (reference sequence). This CDR3 contains 13 residues. Here the CDR3 reads CASSLGQQDTQYF. The part of the CDR3 DNA that was read is TGTGCCAGCAGTCTGGGACAACAAGACACCCAGTAC.

Only one count was recorded for this clone. Mouse gene names apply. The sequence runs out 1 residue before the end of the CDR3; the remainder is reconstructed from the germline J gene. The rearrangement links TRBV1 to TRBJ2-4; D is perhaps TRBD1 (5 bases). V was cut by 5 bases and J by 4 bases, with 10 bases left in between. The CDR3 contains 13 residues. CDR1 and CDR2 from the germline V gene are NSQYPW and LRSPGD (reference sequence). This chain's CDR3 is CTCSPGQKNTLYF. The CDR3 DNA, read in part, is TGCACCTGCAGTCCCGGACAAAAAAACACCTTGTAC.

Concerning this clone itself: Gene names follow the mouse nomenclature. With the read ending 1 residue before the CDR3 end, the germline J gene is used to fill in that end. The J gene is TRBJ1-6, the V gene TRBV3; D unclear. TRBJ1-6 is assigned to the ORF class and has an uncertain function. Germline CDR1 SNHLY, CDR2 FYNGKV (reference sequence). V shed 2 bases and J shed 2 bases, with 7 bases lying between them. This CDR3 is built from 15 residues. The sequenced CDR3 bases are TGTGCCAGCAGCTTACCAGGACCCTATAATTCGCCCCTCTAC. Translation gives CASSLPGPYNSPLY. Given in full, the CDR3 is CASSLPGPYNSPLYF.

Comments on this clone: Any gene name here is a mouse gene name. The CDR3 extends 1 residue past the end of the read, so its final part is completed from the germline J gene. This chain uses TRBV4 with TRBJ1-1; TRBD1 matches 7 bases. Germline V gene lookup returns CDR1 LGHDT and CDR2 YNNKQL (reference sequence). The CDR3 is 12 amino acids. J lost 5 bases, V lost 4 bases, and 1 base had no gene match. CDR3 bases read: TGTGCCAGCAGCTTCAGGGGGACAGAAGTCTTC. As protein: CASSFRGTEVF. The CDR3 reads in full as CASSFRGTEVFF.

This clone was observed a few times. Gene names are the mouse ones. The read ends 1 residue shy of where the CDR3 ends; the end is completed using the germline J gene. This sequence joins TRBV26 and TRBJ1-1; D is undetermined. The CDR3 covers 13 residues. Trimming cost V 2 bases and J 1 base, with 5 bases left between them. CDR1 is KGHPV, CDR2 FQNQEV, per germline (reference sequence). The CDR3 region is CASSLKGNTEVFF. The sequenced CDR3 bases are TGTGCCAGCAGTCTGAAGGGGAACACAGAAGTCTTC.

With respect to this clone: Genes and germline are mouse. CDR3 DNA (partial): TGTGCCTGGAGTCGGGGGGCTGCCTATGCTGAGCAGTTC. This codes for CAWSRGAAYAEQF. The whole CDR3 sequence reads CAWSRGAAYAEQFF. The chain uses TRBV31 and TRBJ2-1; maybe TRBD2 (7 bases). The missing CDR3 end, 1 residue past where the read stops, is filled in from the germline J gene. The V and J ends lost 1 base and 3 bases respectively, with 10 bases between them. The germline gives CDR1 GKSSPN, CDR2 SITVG. The length of the CDR3 is 14 residues.

This clone has more than one count but fewer than ten. The genes and germline here are from mouse. CDR3: CASSLGTVYEQYF. The CDR3 DNA, read in part, is TGTGCCAGCTCTCTCGGTACAGTTTATGAACAGTAC. The V call is TRBV12-1, the J call TRBJ2-7; no reliable D call. The CDR3 extends 1 residue past the end of the read, so its final part is completed from the germline J gene. Germline V gene sequence: CDR1 SGHSN, CDR2 HYEKVE. The CDR3 loop spans 13 amino acids. V was trimmed by 0 bases and J by 4 bases, leaving 9 bases between them.

As for this clone: Gene names refer to mouse genes. Read sequence stops 1 residue before the CDR3 end, and the germline J gene provides the missing end. This rearrangement joins TRBV26 to TRBJ2-3; no reliable D call. The V gene's germline CDR1 is KGHPV and CDR2 FQNQEV (reference sequence). The ends were cut back, 3 bases at V and 0 bases at J, with 4 bases in the middle. The CDR3 consists of 13 residues. The CDR3 sequence is CASSLTSAETLYF. The DNA read from the CDR3 is TGTGCCAGCAGTCTTACTAGTGCAGAAACGCTGTAT.

This clone was picked up a small number of times. Mouse germline and gene names are used. The DNA ends 1 residue before the CDR3 does, and the rest of the CDR3 is filled in from the germline J gene. The chain uses TRBV26 and TRBJ1-1, with D perhaps TRBD1 (6 bases). V lost 8 bases and J lost 1, with 8 bases in between. Germline V gene lookup returns CDR1 KGHPV and CDR2 FQNQEV (reference sequence). The CDR3 extends over 12 amino acids. CDR3 amino acids: CASGQINTEVFF. Partial CDR3 DNA: TGTGCCAGCGGACAGATAAACACAGAAGTCTTC.

Points on this clone: The gene symbols are mouse symbols. The CDR3 end lies 1 residue beyond the end of the read and is filled in from the germline J gene. The chain links TRBV15 to TRBJ2-4; 7 nucleotides agree with TRBD2. Looked up from germline, CDR1 is SGHND and CDR2 is FRSKSL. The CDR3 has 15 amino acids. V gave up 1 base and J gave up 0 bases; unmatched junction bases: 1. Incomplete CDR3 DNA: TGTGCCAGCAGTTTAGGGGGGGGGAGTCAAAACACCTTGTAC. The encoded protein is CASSLGGGSQNTLY. The CDR3 as a whole reads CASSLGGGSQNTLYF.